Below, 10 T cell receptor beta chains from the same sample are listed, as sequenced in a study of cytomegalovirus exposure and HLA in healthy donors. Primers included in the PCR were 60 Vbeta and 13 Jbeta primers. Repertoires were generated with immunoSEQ multiplex PCR, while TCRdb's copy carries only in-frame clones and drops some. This table lists about 160,000 clones. The sequenced material came from PBMCs. These receptors were collected from a woman in her fifties or sixties in good health and CMV-seronegative.

The chain recombines TRBV7-6 with TRBJ2-5; possibly TRBD2 for D (5 bases). CDR1 SGHVS and CDR2 FNYEAQ come from the germline V gene. V was clipped by 5 bases and J by 3 bases, with 13 bases between them. The length of the CDR3 is 14 residues. The CDR3 spells CASSPRTREETQYF. In nucleotides, the CDR3 is TGTGCCAGCAGCCCCCGAACTAGAGAAGAGACCCAGTACTTC.

The chain has TRBV5-1 and TRBJ1-2; the D is unclear. Germline V gene sequence: CDR1 SGHRS, CDR2 YFSETQ. CDR3 length: 15 residues. V lost 0 bases and J 4 bases, leaving 13 bases between the germline ends. The CDR3 spells CASSLEVRQGYGYTF. For the CDR3, the DNA is TGCGCCAGCAGCTTGGAGGTGAGACAAGGCTATGGCTACACCTTC.

The chain links TRBV10-3 to TRBJ1-5; D gene uncertain. CDR1 and CDR2 from the germline V gene are ENHRY and SYGVKD. The CDR3 totals 17 residues. V shed 0 bases and J shed 5 bases, with 17 bases lying between them. The CDR3 sequence is CAISESKSGGPHQPQHF. The CDR3 DNA follows: TGTGCCATCAGTGAGTCCAAATCGGGAGGGCCCCATCAGCCCCAGCATTTT.

This chain uses TRBV19 with TRBJ2-4; perhaps TRBD1 as D (6 bases). The V end lost 5 bases, the J end lost 6 bases, and 14 bases lay between the germline ends. The germline V gene has CDR1 LNHDA and CDR2 SQIVND (reference sequence). The CDR3 extends over 14 amino acids. This chain's CDR3 is CASSPQGFANIQYF. The CDR3, as DNA: TGTGCCAGTAGTCCCCAGGGGTTCGCAAACATTCAGTACTTC.

CDR3 DNA sequence: TGTGCCAGTAGTTCAGGCTACTCTGGAAACACCATATATTTT. Translation gives CASSSGYSGNTIYF. The chain has TRBV19 and TRBJ1-3, with D unresolved. CDR1 LNHDA and CDR2 SQIVND come from the germline V gene (reference sequence). The V gene lost 5 bases and the J gene lost 0 bases, with 8 bases spanning the gap. This CDR3 has 14 amino acids. Looking up the rest from reference TRBV19 and TRBJ1-3 gives the full variable domain: DGGITQSPKYLFRKEGQNVTLSCEQNLNHDAMYWYRQDPGQGLRLIYYSQIVNDFQKGDIAEGYSVSREKKESFPLTVTSAQKNPTAFYLCASSSGYSGNTIYFGEGSWLTVV.

The chain carries TRBV6-5 and TRBJ1-4; D perhaps matches TRBD1 (5 bases). V was pared by 6 bases and J by 7 bases, with 15 bases between. The CDR3 runs to 14 residues. Germline V gene lookup returns CDR1 MNHEY and CDR2 SVGAGI. Written as DNA, the CDR3 is TGTGCCAGCAGACGACAGTTGGAGAGTGAAAAACTGTTTTTT. This encodes CASRRQLESEKLFF.

A note on this clone: Different DNA sequences within this sample yield the same CDR3. The CDR3 bases are TGCGCCAGCAGCTTGACTAGCGGGGGCTACGAGCAGTACTTC. This encodes CASSLTSGGYEQYF. V is TRBV5-1 and J is TRBJ2-7; TRBD2 aligns across 11 bases. Germline V gene sequence: CDR1 SGHRS, CDR2 YFSETQ. V dropped 1 base and J dropped 3; count of bases not matched to a gene: 0. The CDR3 has 14 residues.

The chain has TRBV10-3 and TRBJ2-5; a weak D match, TRBD2 (5 bases). The assigned J gene may be wrong: the sequence end matches TRBJ2-7 better. Germline V lookup: CDR1 ENHRY, CDR2 SYGVKD. The CDR3 covers 17 residues. CDR3 sequence (DNA): TGTGCCATCAGTGAGTTAGCTCTCGGGAAATCCCGCTACGAGCAGTACTTC. It codes for CAISELALGKSRYEQYF.

This chain joins TRBV7-8 and TRBJ1-1, with D perhaps matching TRBD1 (5 bases). Between the trimmed V and J ends, which lost 6 bases and 2 bases, there was a span of 22 bases. This CDR3 contains 17 residues. From germline, CDR1 is SGHVS and CDR2 FQNEAQ. CDR3: CASREGRLGRGNTEAFF. DNA of the CDR3: TGTGCCAGCAGGGAGGGACGGCTAGGACGGGGTAACACTGAAGCTTTCTTT. Filled out from reference TRBV7-8 and TRBJ1-1, the complete variable domain reads GAGVSQSPRYKVAKRGQDVALRCDPISGHVSLFWYQQALGQGPEFLTYFQNEAQLDKSGLPSDRFFAERPEGSVSTLKIQRTQQEDSAVYLCASREGRLGRGNTEAFFGQGTRLTVV.

The CDR3: CASSPPTGSSYEQYF. The CDR3 coding sequence is TGTGCCAGCAGCCCCCCTACAGGGAGCTCCTACGAGCAGTACTTC. The chain employs TRBV7-9 and TRBJ2-7; possible D gene TRBD1, 6 bases. The CDR3 consists of 15 residues. V shed 5 bases and J shed 0 bases, with 14 bases lying between them. Germline-derived CDR1 and CDR2 are SEHNR and FQNEAQ (reference sequence).